The sequence of this T cell receptor beta chain was determined in a study of vaccination effects on CD4 cells after COVID-19 (dated by TCRdb to 2021 to 2024). Broadly, across the study: Each participant got two doses of an mRNA SARS-CoV-2 vaccine, either BNT162b2 or mRNA-1273. The study compared SARS-CoV-2 spike-specific CD4+ TCR repertoires before and after mRNA vaccination in COVID-19 convalescent patients and infection-naive vaccine recipients. In the study, cultures from other donors were sequenced using the Oncomine TCR Beta short-read assay on an Illumina iSeq 100. The full study included approximately nine COVID-19 convalescent patients and a few SARS-CoV-2-naive healthy vaccine recipients. Pre-vaccine samples were collected from a couple of convalescent patients 16 days and one week before the first dose, corresponding to 142 and 148 days after COVID-19 diagnosis. Here is what the overall study found, with its caveats: Among convalescent patients, the spike-reactive repertoire after vaccination was made up mainly of new vaccine-induced clones that were largely distinct from the clones induced by infection. The study was limited by a small number of convalescent patients, and early post-infection timepoints were lacking. Both infection-induced and vaccine-induced clones contracted markedly at late post-vaccination timepoints, which is consistent with waning T cell responses.

In the ViraFEST assay, PBMC were stimulated with viral peptide pools, and antigen-specific CD4+ T cell clonotypes were then identified by expansion using TCR sequencing. After less than 13 days of culture, CD4+ T cells were isolated with the EasySep CD4+ T cell isolation kit. Convalescent patients had PCR-confirmed SARS-CoV-2 infection between March and December 2020, before Alpha, Beta and Delta variants emerged in the United States. A few million PBMC per well were cultured with about 10 ug/ml peptides in IMDM containing 5% human AB serum, 10 IU/ml IL-2 and gentamicin. On days 3 and 7, half of the culture medium was replaced with fresh IL-2-containing medium. Unless noted otherwise, every peptide stimulation condition was grown in triplicate wells. Using Ficoll-Paque Plus gradient centrifugation, PBMC were separated from whole blood and then either used fresh or cryopreserved at -140C. The QIAamp micro DNA kit was used to extract genomic DNA from the cultured CD4+ T cells.

Including the terminal cysteine and phenylalanine, the CDR3 comprises 15 residues. Only the CDR3 DNA stays, 45 bases, in frame from base 1. This clone was detected only a few times. No cognate antigen has been identified for it. Base qualities are not provided; no much larger clone lies one nucleotide away. The library was generated by the immunoSEQ multiplex PCR assay. DNA from the CD4+ T cells that had been cultured and isolated underwent TCR beta CDR3 sequencing. The original methods were these. The analysis removed non-productive TCR sequences, trimmed reads to the CDR3 region, and retained only CDR3s that were 7 or more amino acids long. Antigen-specific clonotypes were identified with the MANAFEST web app by comparing expansion in peptide wells against reference cultures. To count as positive, a clone had to show expansion at FDR<0.05 compared with the reference and with all other wells, an odds ratio above 5, and a frequency above 0.1% in two replicate wells. Cross-reactive clonotypes were defined as significantly expanded in SARS-CoV-2 spike wells and in at least one common cold coronavirus spike condition. Levenshtein distance calculated with the stringdist R package was used to assess CDR3 similarity, and unrooted trees were constructed with ape in R 3.6.1. Drawn from immuneACCESS, this table holds only the in-frame rearrangements with V and J called that TCRdb kept. Clones are partly lost; checked studies trace under half to an unresolved V gene and leave the rest unexplained. From that table come the V and J calls and clone size; the DNA was used to work out D and trimming. The sample table holds about 45,000 clones, of which 60% to 75% were seen once. The biggest ten clones account for under 40% of the sample.

The source material was CD4+ T cells from PBMCs cultured with a peptide pool, sampled before COVID-19 vaccination. This sequence was found in a human donor who had a prior SARS-CoV-2 infection. The V gene is TRBV21-1 and the J gene is TRBJ2-3. TRBV21-1 is deemed a pseudogene. The sequenced DNA is TGTGCCAGCAGCAAAGGCCCGGCTAGCACAGATACGCAGTATTTT. Its protein is CASSKGPASTDTQYF.